The source of this T cell receptor beta chain is a study of shared clonotypes between healthy human individuals. The overall study: Donors, aged 18 to 49, were a couple of women and a few men.

The V segment lost 4 bases and the J segment 4 bases; nucleotides outside the gene matches: 6. The CDR3 has 16 amino acids. The germline V gene has CDR1 SGHAT and CDR2 FQNNGV. The table came from immunoSEQ multiplex PCR; TCRdb's copy has only in-frame clones and leaves some out. This table has roughly 2,300,000 clones, roughly 92% appearing once. The chain carries TRBV11-2 and TRBJ2-1, with 11 bases that match TRBD1. The TCR comes from a man aged 18 to 30 in good health. Some clones in this sample may be carry-over from other donors' samples. Sequencing was done on a sample of naive CD4+ T cells from PBMCs. Subset of the sample: CD45RA+ positively selected. The DNA of the CDR3 is TGTGCCAGCAGCTCCCAGGACAGGGGGCTTTACAATGAGCAGTTCTTC. Its translation is CASSSQDRGLYNEQFF.